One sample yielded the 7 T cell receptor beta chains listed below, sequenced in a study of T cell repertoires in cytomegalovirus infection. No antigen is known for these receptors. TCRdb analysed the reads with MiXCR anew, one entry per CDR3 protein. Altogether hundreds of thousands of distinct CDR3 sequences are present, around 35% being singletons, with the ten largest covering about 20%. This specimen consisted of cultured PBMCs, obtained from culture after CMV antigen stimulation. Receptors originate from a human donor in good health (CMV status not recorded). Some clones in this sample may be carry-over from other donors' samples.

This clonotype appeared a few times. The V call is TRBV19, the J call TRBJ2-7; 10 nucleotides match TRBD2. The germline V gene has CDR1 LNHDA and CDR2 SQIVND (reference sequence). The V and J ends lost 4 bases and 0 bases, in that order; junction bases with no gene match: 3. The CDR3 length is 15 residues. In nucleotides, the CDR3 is TGTGCCAGTAGTACCCAGCGGGGGGGCTCCTACGAGCAGTACTTC. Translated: CASSTQRGGSYEQYF. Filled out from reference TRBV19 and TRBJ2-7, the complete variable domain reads DGGITQSPKYLFRKEGQNVTLSCEQNLNHDAMYWYRQDPGQGLRLIYYSQIVNDFQKGDIAEGYSVSREKKESFPLTVTSAQKNPTAFYLCASSTQRGGSYEQYFGPGTRLTVT.

The CDR3 here is CASSSSALYQETQYF. CDR3 sequence (DNA): TGTGCCAGCAGCTCTTCAGCGTTGTACCAAGAGACCCAGTACTTC. The chain combines TRBV6-1 with TRBJ2-5; the D is unclear. This CDR3 spans 15 amino acids. Germline V gene lookup returns CDR1 MNHNS and CDR2 SASEGT. V was cut by 6 bases and J by 0 bases, with 14 bases left in between.

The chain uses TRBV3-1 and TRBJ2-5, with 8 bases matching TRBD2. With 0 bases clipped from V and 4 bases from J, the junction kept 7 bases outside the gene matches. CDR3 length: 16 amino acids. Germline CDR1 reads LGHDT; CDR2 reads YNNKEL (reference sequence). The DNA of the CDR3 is TGTGCCAGCAGCCAAGATAGCGGAGCGGGAGTAGAGACCCAGTACTTC. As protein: CASSQDSGAGVETQYF.

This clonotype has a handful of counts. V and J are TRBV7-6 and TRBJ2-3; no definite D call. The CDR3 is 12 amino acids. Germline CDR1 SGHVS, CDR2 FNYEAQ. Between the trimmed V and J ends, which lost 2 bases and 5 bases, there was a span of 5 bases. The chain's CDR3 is CASSLIIDTQYF. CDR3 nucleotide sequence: TGTGCCAGCAGCTTAATAATAGATACGCAGTATTTT.

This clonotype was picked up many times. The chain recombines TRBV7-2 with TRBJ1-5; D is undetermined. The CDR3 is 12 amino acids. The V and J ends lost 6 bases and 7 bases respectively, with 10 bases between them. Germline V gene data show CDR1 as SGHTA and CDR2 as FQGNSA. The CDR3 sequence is CASSLPGQPQHF. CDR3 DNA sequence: TGTGCCAGCAGTCTGCCCGGGCAGCCCCAGCATTTT.

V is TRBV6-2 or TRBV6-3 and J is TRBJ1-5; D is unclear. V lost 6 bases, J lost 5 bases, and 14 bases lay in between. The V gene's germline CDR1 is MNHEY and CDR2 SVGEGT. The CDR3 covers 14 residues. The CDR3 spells CASRDRREDQPQHF. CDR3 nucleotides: TGTGCCAGCAGAGATCGTAGGGAGGATCAGCCCCAGCATTTT.

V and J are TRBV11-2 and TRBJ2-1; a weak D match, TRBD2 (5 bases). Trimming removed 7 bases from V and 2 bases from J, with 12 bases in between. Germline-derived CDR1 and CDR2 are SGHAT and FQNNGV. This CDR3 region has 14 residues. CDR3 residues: CASNLEEPYNEQFF. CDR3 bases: TGTGCCAGCAACCTGGAGGAACCCTACAATGAGCAGTTCTTC.